The entry below describes one T cell receptor (beta chain). What it binds is unknown. This record comes from a study of OX40 agonist ivuxolimab in advanced cancers. Study-wide background: Patients received intravenous ivuxolimab every 2 weeks at 0.01 to 10 mg/kg. Earlier treatment with anti-PD-1, anti-PD-L1 or anti-CTLA-4 was permitted, and roughly 40% had received some. One patient with hepatocellular carcinoma and two with cutaneous melanoma, three in all, had partial responses. Findings of the study overall: The authors also found low normalized T-cell clonal expansion in some nonresponders.

TCRdb keeps only in-frame clones here, not all; method: immunoSEQ multiplex PCR. Among about 30,000 clones listed, 90% were seen once. Germline V CDR1 and CDR2: SEHNR, FQNEAQ (reference sequence). The CDR3 loop spans 16 amino acids. The V gene end was trimmed by 2 bases and the J gene end by 6 bases; junction bases not matched to a gene: 8. This chain uses TRBV7-9 with TRBJ2-1; 9 bases agree with TRBD1. This TCR derives from an adult with an advanced solid tumor such as melanoma, head and neck, liver or kidney cancer. Sequenced material: CD4+ or CD8+ T cells sorted from blood, taken in a trial of the OX40 agonist ivuxolimab. The CDR3 coding sequence is TGTGCCAGCAGCTTACCTTCCGGGACAGGGTTCAATGAGCAGTTCTTC. It is translated as CASSLPSGTGFNEQFF.